This T cell receptor beta chain was recovered during a study of STAT5B mutations in CD4+ large granular lymphocyte leukemia. About the study: Among healthy donors, a particular HLA allele went with more CDR3 'QG' motifs.

The sample holds a few counts of this clone. The CDR3 is 15 amino acids. Germline loops: CDR1 SGHTA, CDR2 FQGNSA. V shed 5 bases, J shed 5 bases, and the junction held 9 bases outside the gene matches. In the source study's methods: Productive clonotypes were detectable down to 2.59 x 10-5 frequency. TCRdb keeps only in-frame clones here, not all; method: immunoSEQ multiplex PCR. Clone size and V and J calls were adopted from that table, with D and trimming inferred from the DNA. Of almost 30,000 clones in the sample, more than 65% are singletons; the top ten hold 5.5% to 8%. This receptor was taken from a human donor in good health. The material sequenced was CD4+ T cells from blood buffy coats. This chain connects TRBV7-2 to TRBJ2-5; 9 bases match TRBD1. CDR3 amino acids: CASSQGQGGLETQYF. In DNA, the CDR3 is TGTGCCAGCAGCCAGGGACAGGGAGGCTTGGAGACCCAGTACTTC. Using reference TRBV7-2 and TRBJ2-5 for the parts outside the CDR3, the full variable domain is GAGVSQSPSNKVTEKGKDVELRCDPISGHTALYWYRQSLGQGLEFLIYFQGNSAPDKSGLPSDRFSAERTGGSVSTLTIQRTQQEDSAVYLCASSQGQGGLETQYFGPGTRLLVL.